This is a list of T cell receptor beta chains from one sample in a study of T-cell memory formation after mild COVID-19. TCRdb re-analysed the 5' RACE reads in MiXCR, keeping a single row per CDR3 protein. The sample carries about 270,000 distinct CDR3 sequences, over 15% recorded once. The sample comprised PBMCs or a T cell subset sorted from them (not recorded which). The receptor source for this set is a man younger than 35 who had mild COVID-19 (a few samples of this study predate the infection). Cell type and time point are not known. CDR3s include the opening cysteine and the closing phenylalanine or tryptophan. The D gene is left open where the match is weak. The listing skips clone size in some rows; elsewhere it reads once, few, many or a size class.

clone_size,d_call,j_call,v_call,cdr3_aa,cdr3_nt
.,TRBD1,TRBJ2-7,TRBV3-1,CASSPWDRDPSRQYF,TGTGCCAGCAGCCCCTGGGACAGGGATCCATCAAGGCAGTACTTC
.,TRBD2,TRBJ2-1,TRBV4-2,CASSRQPVGGGALDEQFF,TGTGCCAGCAGTCGGCAACCCGTCGGCGGGGGGGCCTTGGATGAGCAGTTCTTC
.,TRBD1,TRBJ2-7,TRBV5-1,CASSFTGTGIYEQYF,TGCGCCAGCAGCTTTACCGGGACAGGGATCTACGAGCAGTACTTC
.,TRBD1,TRBJ2-5,TRBV7-9,CASSLIGTEEETQYF,TGTGCCAGCAGCTTAATAGGGACAGAAGAAGAGACCCAGTACTTC
.,TRBD1,TRBJ1-2,TRBV12-3/TRBV12-4,CASSLGEGAYTF,TGTGCCAGCAGTTTAGGAGAGGGGGCTTACACCTTC
few,TRBD2,TRBJ2-4,TRBV20-1,CSAGYPGRDKNIQYF,TGCAGTGCTGGCTACCCTGGGAGGGATAAAAACATTCAGTACTTC
few,.,TRBJ2-2,TRBV11-2,CASSANSNTGELFF,TGTGCCAGCAGCGCGAATTCGAACACCGGGGAGCTGTTTTTT
.,.,TRBJ2-6,TRBV12-3/TRBV12-4,CASRLAGVGANVLTF,TGTGCCAGCAGGCTCGCTGGGGTCGGGGCCAACGTCCTGACTTTC
.,.,TRBJ2-3,TRBV6-2/TRBV6-3,CASRPRGGTLPDTQYF,TGTGCCAGCAGGCCCCGAGGGGGAACCCTACCGGATACGCAGTATTTT
.,.,TRBJ1-1,TRBV5-6,CASSVVWGPTEAFF,TGTGCCAGCAGCGTGGTATGGGGTCCCACTGAAGCTTTCTTT
few,TRBD1,TRBJ2-7,TRBV7-3,CASSRGTGGLHEQYF,TGTGCCAGCAGCCGCGGGACAGGGGGTCTCCACGAGCAGTACTTC
.,.,TRBJ2-5,TRBV6-6,CASISQEETQYF,TGTGCCAGCATCTCCCAGGAGGAGACCCAGTACTTC
many,TRBD2,TRBJ2-1,TRBV7-2,CASSPGLAGNNEQFF,TGTGCCAGCAGCCCCGGACTAGCGGGGAACAATGAGCAGTTCTTC
many,.,TRBJ2-2,TRBV9,CASSVFGSGGELFF,TGTGCCAGCAGCGTATTTGGTTCCGGCGGGGAGCTGTTTTTT
few,TRBD2,TRBJ2-1,TRBV7-2,CASRTSGALSYNEQFF,TGTGCCAGCAGGACTAGCGGGGCTCTCTCCTACAATGAGCAGTTCTTC
once,.,TRBJ1-2,TRBV9,CASSGTATNYGYTF,TGTGCCAGCAGCGGGACAGCTACTAACTATGGCTACACCTTC
many,.,TRBJ1-1,TRBV10-1,CASSESSAPGAFF,TGCGCCAGCAGTGAGTCCTCGGCACCTGGGGCTTTCTTT
.,.,TRBJ2-5,TRBV11-3,CASSPYPQGGRETQYF,TGTGCCAGCAGCCCATATCCACAGGGTGGGCGAGAGACCCAGTACTTC
.,TRBD1,TRBJ2-2,TRBV4-3,CASSQDRVIGELFF,TGCGCCAGCAGCCAGGACAGGGTTATCGGGGAGCTGTTTTTT
.,TRBD2,TRBJ2-5,TRBV7-9,CASSPFSGLEGETQYF,TGTGCCAGCAGCCCCTTTAGCGGGTTGGAGGGAGAGACCCAGTACTTC
.,.,TRBJ1-6,TRBV4-1,CASTATGQDSPLHF,TGCGCCAGCACGGCTACAGGGCAGGATTCACCCCTCCACTTT
.,.,TRBJ2-1,TRBV5-1,CASSLGAGRGGSEQFF,TGCGCCAGCAGCTTGGGGGCGGGGCGAGGTGGTAGTGAGCAGTTCTTC
.,.,TRBJ1-2,TRBV4-1,CASSQDGQGNYGYTF,TGCGCCAGCAGCCAAGATGGTCAGGGGAACTATGGCTACACCTTC
few,.,TRBJ1-1,TRBV20-1,CSARDPRGWDTEAFF,TGCAGTGCTAGAGATCCACGGGGTTGGGACACTGAAGCTTTCTTT
.,.,TRBJ2-5,TRBV7-6,CASTYSYQETQYF,TGTGCCAGCACATACAGTTACCAAGAGACCCAGTACTTC
.,.,TRBJ2-7,TRBV20-1,CSASGQTSYEQYF,TGCAGTGCTAGCGGACAGACCTCCTACGAGCAGTACTTC
.,.,TRBJ1-1,TRBV30,CAWSAMGGTEAFF,TGTGCCTGGAGTGCCATGGGGGGCACTGAAGCTTTCTTT
few,.,TRBJ1-2,TRBV12-3/TRBV12-4,CASSLGGVGGSMSGYTF,TGTGCCAGCAGTTTGGGTGGAGTCGGGGGTTCTATGTCTGGCTACACCTTC
.,TRBD1,TRBJ1-5,TRBV28,CASGGTGTQPQHF,TGTGCCAGTGGGGGGACAGGGACTCAGCCCCAGCATTTT
.,.,TRBJ2-3,TRBV12-3/TRBV12-4,CASGGDTQYF,TGTGCCAGCGGGGGCGATACGCAGTATTTT
.,.,TRBJ1-4,TRBV11-2,CASSLGRRFNEKLFF,TGTGCCAGCAGCTTGGGGAGGCGCTTTAATGAAAAACTGTTTTTT
few,.,TRBJ2-3,TRBV5-1,CASSLLGGETNTQYF,TGCGCCAGCAGCTTGTTGGGCGGGGAAACGAATACGCAGTATTTT
.,TRBD1,TRBJ1-5,TRBV9,CASSAGGDDNQPQHF,TGTGCCAGCAGTGCAGGGGGCGACGACAATCAGCCCCAGCATTTT
.,.,TRBJ1-6,TRBV11-1,CASSSGVTLHF,TGTGCCAGCAGCTCGGGAGTAACCCTCCACTTT
.,.,TRBJ2-7,TRBV6-2/TRBV6-3,CASRDPGGGSSYEQYF,TGTGCCAGCAGGGATCCAGGGGGCGGGAGCTCCTACGAGCAGTACTTC
.,.,TRBJ1-1,TRBV2,CASSEASSLEAFF,TGTGCCAGCAGTGAAGCGTCCAGCCTTGAAGCTTTCTTT
many,.,TRBJ2-3,TRBV5-5,CASSLGVTSTDTQYF,TGTGCCAGCAGCTTGGGGGTAACTAGCACAGATACGCAGTATTTT
few,.,TRBJ2-1,TRBV6-5,CASSYAWGAGDEQFF,TGTGCCAGCAGTTACGCCTGGGGGGCCGGGGATGAGCAGTTCTTC
few,.,TRBJ2-3,TRBV5-1,CASSFSGVGADTQYF,TGCGCCAGCAGCTTCTCCGGGGTGGGTGCAGATACGCAGTATTTT
few,TRBD2,TRBJ2-3,TRBV7-3,CASSAGGLAMADTQYF,TGTGCCAGCAGCGCAGGTGGACTAGCGATGGCAGATACGCAGTATTTT
few,.,TRBJ2-3,TRBV12-5,CASGRDNTQYF,TGTGCTAGTGGTAGGGATAATACGCAGTATTTT
few,.,TRBJ2-2,TRBV10-2,CASSGGYTGELFF,TGCGCCAGCAGTGGAGGCTACACCGGGGAGCTGTTTTTT
.,TRBD2,TRBJ2-1,TRBV5-1,CASRRLADNNEQFF,TGCGCCAGCAGGCGACTAGCGGACAACAATGAGCAGTTCTTC
few,.,TRBJ1-1,TRBV7-6,CASSLTGRAEAFF,TGTGCCAGCAGCTTAACGGGCAGGGCTGAAGCTTTCTTT
few,.,TRBJ2-3,TRBV5-1,CASSWGRGSTDTQYF,TGCGCCAGCAGCTGGGGTCGGGGGAGCACAGATACGCAGTATTTT
.,.,TRBJ1-6,TRBV5-5,CASSFGPPDSPLHF,TGTGCCAGCAGCTTTGGCCCTCCCGATTCACCCCTCCACTTT
many,.,TRBJ2-1,TRBV29-1,CSVDNNEQFF,TGCAGCGTTGATAACAATGAGCAGTTCTTC
few,.,TRBJ2-2,TRBV7-6,CASSLKAGELFF,TGTGCCAGCAGCTTAAAGGCCGGGGAGCTGTTTTTT
many,.,TRBJ2-3,TRBV6-5,CASSSIEYTQYF,TGTGCCAGCAGTTCGATTGAGTATACGCAGTATTTT
.,.,TRBJ1-1,TRBV7-9,CASSLVPGSLEAFF,TGTGCCAGCAGCTTAGTCCCCGGGAGCCTTGAAGCTTTCTTT
few,.,TRBJ1-5,TRBV5-1,CASSLVPGRGNQPQHF,TGCGCCAGCAGCTTGGTTCCGGGACGGGGCAATCAGCCCCAGCATTTT
.,.,TRBJ2-1,TRBV4-3,CASSQDLGNEQFF,TGCGCCAGCAGCCAAGATCTCGGGAATGAGCAGTTCTTC
.,.,TRBJ2-5,TRBV28,CASSLYTGQETQYF,TGTGCCAGCAGTTTATATACAGGGCAGGAGACCCAGTACTTC
.,.,TRBJ2-5,TRBV4-2,CASSPGSDQETQYF,TGTGCCAGCAGCCCCGGTAGCGACCAAGAGACCCAGTACTTC
few,.,TRBJ2-3,TRBV7-3,CASSPDLTSAADTQYF,TGTGCCAGCAGCCCGGACCTTACCTCCGCCGCGGATACGCAGTATTTT